These 8 T cell receptor beta chains originate from one sample sequenced in a study of monozygotic twins with inflammatory bowel disease. TCRdb re-called the 5' RACE reads; one entry per CDR3 protein, DNA not given. With hundreds of thousands of distinct CDR3 sequences in the sample, the ten largest clones hold over 5%. The sample consisted of blood. The receptors were sampled from a human donor with ulcerative colitis or Crohn's disease, or a healthy co-twin of an affected twin (not recorded which).

The genes are TRBV6-6 and TRBJ2-1; TCRdb lists TRBD1, though no DNA is available to test this call. CDR1 is MNHNY, CDR2 SVGAGI, per germline (reference sequence). This CDR3 is 14 amino acids long. CDR3 in amino acids: CASSSTGTTNEQFF.

The V call is TRBV7-2, the J call TRBJ1-4; TCRdb picks TRBD1, but there is no DNA to check that call. This CDR3 comprises 16 residues. Germline-derived CDR1 and CDR2 are SGHTA and FQGNSA. This CDR3 reads CASSLGGQTTNEKLFF. The variable domain in full, completed from reference TRBV7-2 and TRBJ1-4, reads GAGVSQSPSNKVTEKGKDVELRCDPISGHTALYWYRQSLGQGLEFLIYFQGNSAPDKSGLPSDRFSAERTGGSVSTLTIQRTQQEDSAVYLCASSLGGQTTNEKLFFGSGTQLSVL.

V is TRBV20-1 and J is TRBJ2-7. CDR1 and CDR2 (germline): DFQATT, SNEGSKA (reference sequence). The CDR3 has 13 amino acids. The CDR3 loop is CSASAGDQYEQYF.

The chain is built from TRBV7-2 and TRBJ2-5; TCRdb gives TRBD2 as the D gene, but with no DNA this cannot be confirmed. Per germline, CDR1 SGHTA and CDR2 FQGNSA. This CDR3 comprises 15 residues. CDR3 protein: CASSPLPGFWETQYF.

The chain couples TRBV29-1 to TRBJ2-4. There are 13 residues in the CDR3. The germline CDR1 and CDR2 sequences are SQVTM and ANQGSEA. The CDR3 sequence is CSVEVRNLNIQYF. Drawing the rest from reference TRBV29-1 and TRBJ2-4, the complete variable domain is SAVISQKPSRDICQRGTSLTIQCQVDSQVTMMFWYRQQPGQSLTLIATANQGSEATYESGFVIDKFPISRPNLTFSTLTVSNMSPEDSSIYLCSVEVRNLNIQYFGAGTRLSVL.

The chain combines TRBV15 with TRBJ2-4; TCRdb indicates TRBD1, and absent DNA this call remains unverified. The CDR3 is 13 amino acids. Germline CDR1 LNHNV, CDR2 YYDKDF (reference sequence). CDR3 in amino acids: CATSREGENIQYF.

The gene calls are TRBV6-2 or TRBV6-3 and TRBJ2-7; TCRdb's assignment of TRBD2 cannot be checked, as there is no DNA. CDR3 length: 16 residues. Germline V lookup: CDR1 MNHEY, CDR2 SVGEGT. The CDR3 is CASSLGPAGEPREQYF.

J is TRBJ2-2 and V is TRBV20-1; no DNA is available, so the TRBD2 call from TCRdb remains unchecked. CDR3 length: 13 amino acids. Looked up from germline, CDR1 is DFQATT and CDR2 is SNEGSKA (reference sequence). The CDR3 region is CSVGLANTGELFF.